Included here is one T cell receptor beta chain sequence, with context. These data originate in a study of blood T cell dynamics during melanoma immunotherapy. Noted time point: pre-treatment baseline. This table comes from immunoSEQ multiplex PCR, and its TCRdb copy is limited to in-frame clones, with some not included. The table shows some 3,000 clones, with about 90% occurring only once. CDR1 LGHNA and CDR2 YNFKEQ come from the germline V gene. The V segment lost 5 bases and the J segment 7 bases; nucleotides outside the gene matches: 10. The CDR3 is 16 amino acids. The chain joins TRBV4-2 to TRBJ1-6, with 8 nucleotides matching TRBD1. Here the sequenced sample was effector memory CD8+ T cells from blood, taken from a patient treated with checkpoint blockade. The TCR was taken from a human donor with melanoma. CDR3 sequence reads: CASSLNGQGPNSPLHF. The CDR3 nucleotides are TGTGCCAGCAGCTTAAATGGACAGGGCCCGAATTCACCCCTCCACTTT.